This section outlines one T cell receptor beta chain sequence together with its context. Its antigen is unknown. These data belong to a study of cytomegalovirus exposure and HLA in healthy donors. Whole-study results and caveats: TRBV6-2, TRBV6-3 and other indistinguishable V segments were excluded.

This PCR relied on a set of 60 Vbeta primers and 13 Jbeta primers. Clones were read by immunoSEQ multiplex PCR, and TCRdb kept only the in-frame ones, dropping some. The repertoire has 130,000 or so clones, around 73% of them found once; the top ten carry roughly 1.6%. J gave up 10 bases and V 4 bases, and 10 bases lay outside the gene matches. CDR1 and CDR2 from the germline V gene are MNHEY and SVGAGI. The CDR3 contains 15 residues. The sample comprised PBMCs. The sequence derives from a female donor in good health and CMV-seronegative. This chain joins TRBV6-5 and TRBJ1-6; 7 nucleotides match TRBD1. The CDR3 DNA reads TGTGCCAGCAGTTCGCAGGGGGGCCGAGGGTCACCCCTCCACTTT. Protein: CASSSQGGRGSPLHF.